The sequence of this T cell receptor (beta chain) was determined in a study of blood T cell repertoires in COVID-19. Study at large: T cells, B-cell-depleted T cells, or PBMCs supplied cDNA or gDNA.

This CDR3 has 14 residues. Per the germline V gene, CDR1 is LNHDA and CDR2 is SQIVND (reference sequence). Trimming cost V 9 bases and J 4 bases, with 18 bases left between them. Profiling relied on immunoSEQ multiplex PCR, and the TCRdb table lists in-frame clones only, not all of them. This table has about 240,000 clones, about four fifths appearing once. Enrolment of Seattle patients took place during active infection, and they were followed longitudinally. The TCR was taken from a woman of 80 years or more with COVID-19, enrolled during active disease. The chain uses TRBV19 and TRBJ1-1; D might be TRBD1 (5 bases). What was sequenced was peripheral blood. As DNA, the CDR3 is TGTGCCAGCCGCAGGGAGGGCCTAAGCACTGAAGCTTTCTTT. It specifies CASRREGLSTEAFF.